This TCR beta chain was sequenced in a study of beta chain features in type 1 diabetes. Study results and limitations: A moderate, significant TCRB CDR3 shortening appeared in type 1 diabetes across four CD4+ subsets. There was no resolution here of whether HLA type influences TCRB rearrangement. Using cDNA template may skew counts toward highly expressing activated cells.

Via the markers CD45RO/CCR7/CD25/CD127/CD95/CD27, stem cell-like memory, regulatory, central memory and naive CD4+ cells were sorted. This clone was seen only a few times. The antigen is unknown. Isolated RNA was reverse transcribed in full, so expressed TCRB transcripts were sequenced. Clones were sequenced by immunoSEQ multiplex PCR, and TCRdb holds only the in-frame ones, with some missing. Of about 160,000 clones in the sample, approximately 9.1% are singletons; the top ten hold roughly 2.5%. Germline lookup yields CDR1 SNHLY and CDR2 FYNNEI. Trimming left V 5 bases short and J 4 bases short, with 13 bases between. The CDR3 is 14 residues long.

The receptor comes from a woman aged 18-29 years in good health. The V and J genes are TRBV2 and TRBJ2-3, with a possible D match to TRBD2 (7 bases). The source material was central memory CD4+ T cells from blood. The CDR3 DNA reads TGTGCCAGCAGTCAGAAGGGGGGGTCAGATACGCAGTATTTT. Protein: CASSQKGGSDTQYF.